Presented here are 14 T cell receptor beta chains from one specimen sequenced in a study of blood T cell repertoires in COVID-19. Sequenced by immunoSEQ multiplex PCR; TCRdb stores in-frame clones only, minus some. The table records roughly 170,000 clones, around nine tenths of them present only once. Sequencing was performed on peripheral blood. Receptors were obtained from a young woman who had recovered from COVID-19.

V gene TRBV18 combines with J gene TRBJ2-7; tentatively, D is TRBD2 (7 bases). Looked up from germline, CDR1 is KGHSH and CDR2 is LQKENI. V gave up 2 bases and J gave up 2 bases, with 13 bases separating them. The CDR3 runs 15 residues. The chain's CDR3 is CASSPSAGATYEQYF. For the CDR3, the DNA is TGTGCCAGCTCACCATCGGCGGGGGCCACCTACGAGCAGTACTTC.

V usage is TRBV5-4 and J usage is TRBJ1-2, with a weak D call TRBD1 (6 bases). The CDR3 sequence is 14 residues long. Trimming removed 1 base at V and 5 bases at J, with 12 bases between. From germline, CDR1 is SGHNT and CDR2 YYREEE (reference sequence). The chain's CDR3 is CASSLRGAGYGYTF. As DNA, the CDR3 is TGTGCCAGCAGCTTGCGGGGGGCGGGTTATGGCTACACCTTC.

The chain has TRBV7-3 and TRBJ2-1; 11 bases are shared with TRBD1. Per the germline V gene, CDR1 is SGHTA and CDR2 is FQGTGA. V dropped 5 bases and J dropped 6; count of bases not matched to a gene: 9. The CDR3 sequence is 16 residues long. The CDR3 protein is CASSPYGTGGLNEQFF. The CDR3 DNA reads TGTGCCAGCAGCCCATACGGGACAGGGGGACTCAATGAGCAGTTCTTC.

This chain links TRBV20-1 with TRBJ1-3; D unclear. CDR1 is DFQATT and CDR2 is SNEGSKA in the germline V gene (reference sequence). Trimming took off 5 bases at V and 7 bases at J, with 9 bases between the two ends. This CDR3 is 11 amino acids long. The DNA for the CDR3 is TGCAGTGCTCTTGCGTGGAACACCATATATTTT. This encodes CSALAWNTIYF.

The V and J genes are TRBV18 and TRBJ2-7, with 7 positions matching TRBD2. J was trimmed by 2 bases and V by 2 bases; bases with no gene match: 9. The germline V gene has CDR1 KGHSH and CDR2 LQKENI. This CDR3 has 16 amino acids. The DNA for the CDR3 is TGTGCCAGCTCACCAAACGGGAGGCAGCTCGCCTACGAGCAGTACTTC. Protein sequence: CASSPNGRQLAYEQYF.

The rearrangement joins TRBV7-9 to TRBJ1-2; D is possibly TRBD1 (5 bases). CDR1 and CDR2 from the germline V gene are SEHNR and FQNEAQ (reference sequence). The V gene lost 8 bases and the J gene lost 6 bases, with 25 bases spanning the gap. This CDR3 contains 16 residues. CDR3 residues: CASRPLRDSLGDGYTF. CDR3 coding DNA: TGTGCCAGCCGCCCATTACGGGACTCGCTCGGGGATGGCTACACCTTC.

J is TRBJ2-7 and V is TRBV10-3; 11 positions match TRBD2. The CDR3 length is 13 residues. Germline assignment: CDR1 ENHRY and CDR2 SYGVKD. The J segment lost 6 bases and the V segment lost 8 bases, leaving 6 bases of the junction unmatched. CDR3 DNA sequence: TGTGCCATCGCGGAACTAGCGGGAGTCGAGCAGTACGTC. Encoded protein: CAIAELAGVEQYV.

The chain links TRBV4-1 to TRBJ1-1; 9 positions agree with TRBD1. This CDR3 region has 14 residues. The junction had 1 base not matched to a gene; V was cut back by 3 bases and J by 2 bases. Germline CDR1 and CDR2: MGHRA and YSYEKL. CDR3 protein: CASSQGQGNTEAFF. CDR3 coding DNA: TGCGCCAGCAGCCAGGGACAGGGTAACACTGAAGCTTTCTTT.

The rearrangement links TRBV7-8 to TRBJ1-5; 7 bases match TRBD1. Trimming removed 0 bases from V and 6 bases from J; junction bases left unmatched: 2. The CDR3 is made up of 14 amino acids. CDR1 and CDR2 from the germline V gene are SGHVS and FQNEAQ. The CDR3 reads CASSLAGGGQPQHF. The CDR3 DNA is TGTGCCAGCAGCTTAGCAGGGGGCGGTCAGCCCCAGCATTTT.

The chain combines TRBV4-3 with TRBJ2-1; D unresolved. The CDR3 totals 16 residues. Deletions cut 0 bases from V and 1 base from J, with 10 bases between. CDR1 and CDR2 (germline): LGHNA, YSLEER. CDR3 region: CASSQESTLSYNEQFF. The CDR3 DNA sequence: TGCGCCAGCAGCCAAGAATCGACTTTGTCCTACAATGAGCAGTTCTTC.

The V call is TRBV27, the J call TRBJ1-2; 7 bases fit TRBD1. Germline values: CDR1 MNHEY, CDR2 SMNVEV (reference sequence). V was clipped by 0 bases and J by 4 bases; unmatched bases: 5. The CDR3 contains 15 residues. The CDR3 DNA reads as TGTGCCAGCAGTTTATCTCAGGGGGGAGGCTATGGCTACACCTTC. Its translation is CASSLSQGGGYGYTF.

The chain is built from TRBV19 and TRBJ2-3; D remains unclear. CDR1 is LNHDA and CDR2 is SQIVND in the germline V gene (reference sequence). The CDR3 extends over 14 amino acids. Trimming removed 0 bases from V and 8 bases from J, with 12 bases in between. CDR3 sequence: CASSIEYSPITQYF. The CDR3 region has the DNA TGTGCCAGTAGTATAGAGTACAGCCCGATTACGCAGTATTTT.

This sequence joins TRBV7-2 and TRBJ2-7; TRBD1 might be the D (6 bases). This CDR3 is built from 13 residues. Deletions cut 5 bases from V and 2 bases from J, with 10 bases between. Germline-derived CDR1 and CDR2 are SGHTA and FQGNSA. CDR3 protein: CASSRRQAYEQYF. CDR3 bases: TGTGCCAGCAGCCGAAGACAGGCCTACGAGCAGTACTTC.

The chain uses TRBV6-5 and TRBJ1-2, with 9 bases lining up with TRBD1. The trim removed 6 bases at V and 8 bases at J, leaving 13 bases unmatched. Per the germline V gene, CDR1 is MNHEY and CDR2 is SVGAGI. The CDR3 has 15 amino acids. Written as DNA, the CDR3 is TGTGCCAGCAGCCAGGGGGACAGGGTCCACGGGGGCTACACCTTC. Protein sequence: CASSQGDRVHGGYTF.